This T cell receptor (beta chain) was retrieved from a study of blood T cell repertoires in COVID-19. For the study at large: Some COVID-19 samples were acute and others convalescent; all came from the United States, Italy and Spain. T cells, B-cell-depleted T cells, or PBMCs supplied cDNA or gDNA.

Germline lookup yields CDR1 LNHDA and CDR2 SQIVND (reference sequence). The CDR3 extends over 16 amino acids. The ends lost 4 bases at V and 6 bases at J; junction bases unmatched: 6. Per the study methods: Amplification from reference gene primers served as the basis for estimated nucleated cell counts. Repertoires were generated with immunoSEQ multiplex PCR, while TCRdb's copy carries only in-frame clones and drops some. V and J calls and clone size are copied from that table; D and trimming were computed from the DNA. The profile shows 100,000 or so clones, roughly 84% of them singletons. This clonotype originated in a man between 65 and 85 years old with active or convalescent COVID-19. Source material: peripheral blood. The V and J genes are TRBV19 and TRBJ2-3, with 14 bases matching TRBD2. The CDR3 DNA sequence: TGTGCCAGTAGTACCCGACTAGCGGGGGGGCAGGATACGCAGTATTTT. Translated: CASSTRLAGGQDTQYF.